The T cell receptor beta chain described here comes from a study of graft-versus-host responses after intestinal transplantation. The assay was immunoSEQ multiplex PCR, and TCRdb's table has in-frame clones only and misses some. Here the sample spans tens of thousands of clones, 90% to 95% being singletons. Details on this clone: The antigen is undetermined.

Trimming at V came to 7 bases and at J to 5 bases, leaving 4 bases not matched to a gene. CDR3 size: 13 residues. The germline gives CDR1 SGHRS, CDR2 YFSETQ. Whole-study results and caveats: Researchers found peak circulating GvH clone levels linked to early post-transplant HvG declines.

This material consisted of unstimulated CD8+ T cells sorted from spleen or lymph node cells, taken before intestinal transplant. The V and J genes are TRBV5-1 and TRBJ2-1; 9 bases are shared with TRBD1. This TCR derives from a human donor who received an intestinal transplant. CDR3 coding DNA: TGCGCCAGCGGGGACAGGGTAAACAATGAGCAGTTCTTC. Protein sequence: CASGDRVNNEQFF.